A single sample gave rise to the 8 T cell receptor beta chains below, sequenced in a study of blood T cell repertoires in COVID-19 (dated by TCRdb to the early 2020s). Library preparation was by the immunoSEQ multiplex PCR assay. TCRdb holds this immuneACCESS table with in-frame rearrangements only. Some clones are missing; in checked studies, unresolved V genes explain under half, and the rest has no known cause. In all, the sample holds more than 90,000 clones, and 85% to 95% of those were seen once. 5.7% of the sample rests with the top ten. The material sequenced was peripheral blood. These receptors were taken from a man between 50 and 59 years old with active COVID-19.

The chain joins TRBV9 to TRBJ1-2, with 9 positions matching TRBD1. J gave up 7 bases and V 0 bases, and 13 bases lay outside the gene matches. CDR3 length: 17 residues. CDR1 is SGDLS and CDR2 is YYNGEE in the germline V gene. This chain's CDR3 is CASSVVGGQGSISGYTF. CDR3 in DNA: TGTGCCAGCAGCGTAGTCGGAGGACAGGGGTCTATCTCTGGCTACACCTTC.

The chain has TRBV5-1 and TRBJ2-3; 8 bases are a match to TRBD2. V lost 4 bases and J lost 2; bases outside the gene matches: 24. The CDR3 covers 21 residues. Germline V lookup: CDR1 SGHRS, CDR2 YFSETQ. CDR3: CASSRVLGGRWSEVPTDTQYF. CDR3 nucleotides: TGCGCCAGCAGCCGGGTACTTGGCGGGAGGTGGTCGGAGGTCCCCACAGATACGCAGTATTTT. Full variable domain (rest looked up from reference TRBV5-1 and TRBJ2-3): KAGVTQTPRYLIKTRGQQVTLSCSPISGHRSVSWYQQTPGQGLQFLFEYFSETQRNKGNFPGRFSGRQFSNSRSEMNVSTLELGDSALYLCASSRVLGGRWSEVPTDTQYFGPGTRLTVL.

The V and J genes are TRBV9 and TRBJ2-3; perhaps TRBD2 as D (6 bases). Between the trimmed V and J ends, which lost 4 bases and 4 bases, there was a span of 13 bases. This CDR3 is built from 14 residues. Germline assignment: CDR1 SGDLS and CDR2 YYNGEE. DNA of the CDR3: TGTGCCAGCAGCCCGCGGAGGGTCGCAGATACGCAGTATTTT. Protein product: CASSPRRVADTQYF.

The chain is built from TRBV2 and TRBJ1-2; 8 positions agree with TRBD1. The germline gives CDR1 SNHLY, CDR2 FYNNEI. The J segment lost 2 bases and the V segment lost 6 bases, leaving 2 bases of the junction unmatched. The CDR3 is 13 amino acids. Here the CDR3 reads CASSGQGNYGYTF. In DNA, the CDR3 is TGTGCCAGCAGCGGACAGGGAAACTATGGCTACACCTTC.

This chain connects TRBV21-1 to TRBJ2-1; TRBD1, the table's D call, was not compared with the DNA. TRBV21-1 is marked as a pseudogene. The CDR3 has 15 amino acids. CDR3: CASSMTGATYNEQFF. The CDR3 nucleotides are TGTGCCAGCAGCATGACAGGGGCTACCTACAATGAGCAGTTCTTC.

V is TRBV19 and J is TRBJ1-1, with 7 bases that match TRBD1. V dropped 5 bases and J dropped 0; count of bases not matched to a gene: 15. Germline V gene sequence: CDR1 LNHDA, CDR2 SQIVND (reference sequence). The CDR3 sequence is 18 residues long. The CDR3 DNA follows: TGTGCCAGTAGTGCCCTACAGGGGAACTTTCACATGAACACTGAAGCTTTCTTT. This gives the protein CASSALQGNFHMNTEAFF. The full variable domain, rest sourced from reference TRBV19 and TRBJ1-1, is DGGITQSPKYLFRKEGQNVTLSCEQNLNHDAMYWYRQDPGQGLRLIYYSQIVNDFQKGDIAEGYSVSREKKESFPLTVTSAQKNPTAFYLCASSALQGNFHMNTEAFFGQGTRLTVV.

The gene calls are TRBV7-6 and TRBJ2-3; TRBD1 might be the D (5 bases). This CDR3 comprises 15 residues. Germline V gene sequence: CDR1 SGHVS, CDR2 FNYEAQ. Trimming stripped 2 bases from V and 2 bases from J, with 11 bases between. The CDR3 nucleotides read TGTGCCAGCAGCTTATACACAGGAGACACAGATACGCAGTATTTT. Residues: CASSLYTGDTDTQYF.

The chain recombines TRBV30 with TRBJ1-2, with D tentatively TRBD1 (6 bases). V lost 2 bases and J 9 bases, leaving 16 bases between the germline ends. Germline CDR1 is GTSNPN and CDR2 is SVGIG (reference sequence). The CDR3 extends over 13 amino acids. The CDR3 sequence is CAWSPTGIGSYTF. The CDR3 coding sequence is TGTGCCTGGAGTCCTACAGGGATTGGGAGCTACACCTTC.